Below, 10 T cell receptor beta chains from the same sample are listed, as sequenced in a study of blood T cells in healthy people across ages. It was with a sample-barcoded 5' primer and a J-beta primer mix that a second PCR of roughly 7 to 11 cycles was run. One entry per CDR3 protein results from TCRdb running MiXCR on the 5' RACE reads. In the table there are 790,000 or so distinct CDR3 sequences, approximately 60% of which are singletons. Sequences were obtained from blood. The receptors originated from a middle-aged man in good health.

Many counts were recorded for this clonotype. The chain is built from TRBV29-1 and TRBJ2-3, with TRBD2 as a possible D gene (5 bases). The CDR3 spans 13 residues. Germline loops: CDR1 SQVTM, CDR2 ANQGSEA. The V end lost 4 bases, the J end lost 3 bases, and 11 bases lay between the germline ends. CDR3 sequence: CSVGQRVTDTQYF. The CDR3 nucleotides read TGCAGCGTTGGTCAGAGGGTGACAGATACGCAGTATTTT.

The V and J genes are TRBV20-1 and TRBJ2-7; tentative D call: TRBD2 (6 bases). This CDR3 has 13 residues. Trimming removed 5 bases from V and 2 bases from J, with 13 bases in between. The germline CDR1 and CDR2 sequences are DFQATT and SNEGSKA (reference sequence). CDR3 in amino acids: CSAGKDYPYEQYF. The CDR3 DNA follows: TGCAGTGCTGGTAAGGACTACCCCTACGAGCAGTACTTC.

This chain links TRBV2 with TRBJ1-2; 9 bases align to TRBD1. The CDR3 totals 14 residues. V lost 6 bases and J lost 7; bases outside the gene matches: 9. Germline-derived CDR1 and CDR2 are SNHLY and FYNNEI. Written as DNA, the CDR3 is TGTGCCAGCAGCGCACAGGGGGCCGGTATTGGCTACACCTTC. Residues: CASSAQGAGIGYTF.

This clonotype was seen a few times. The J gene is TRBJ1-6, the V gene TRBV6-5; D is ambiguous. From germline, CDR1 is MNHEY and CDR2 SVGAGI. With 0 bases removed from V and 7 bases from J, the gap between germline ends came to 13 bases. The CDR3 loop spans 16 amino acids. Here the CDR3 reads CASSYSTKVRNSPLHF. CDR3 bases: TGTGCCAGCAGTTACTCGACGAAGGTGAGGAATTCACCCCTCCACTTT.

This clonotype has a handful of counts. The V call is TRBV11-1, the J call TRBJ2-5; no clear D. Germline-derived CDR1 and CDR2 are SGHAT and FQDESV (reference sequence). The ends were cut back, 1 base at V and 0 bases at J, with 9 bases in the middle. This CDR3 is built from 15 residues. The CDR3 DNA follows: TGTGCCAGCAGCTTAGACAGAGATAACCAAGAGACCCAGTACTTC. It codes for CASSLDRDNQETQYF.

This clonotype came up a few times. This chain links TRBV20-1 with TRBJ1-1; D perhaps matches TRBD1 (6 bases). V lost 3 bases and J 5 bases, leaving 16 bases between the germline ends. This CDR3 region has 14 residues. The germline V gene encodes CDR1 DFQATT and CDR2 SNEGSKA (reference sequence). In DNA form, the CDR3 reads TGCAGTGCTAGGAACCGGGCGCAGGGGACTGAAGCTTTCTTT. Its translation: CSARNRAQGTEAFF.

The chain joins TRBV7-9 to TRBJ2-5; tentative D call: TRBD1 (5 bases). The ends were cut back, 5 bases at V and 11 bases at J, with 21 bases in the middle. The CDR3 is made up of 14 amino acids. Germline CDR1 SEHNR, CDR2 FQNEAQ (reference sequence). This CDR3 is CASSVVGAGGEQYF. The CDR3 DNA reads as TGTGCCAGCAGCGTAGTTGGGGCTGGCGGTGAGCAGTACTTC.

The table lists this clonotype with a few counts. The genes are TRBV20-1 and TRBJ2-3, with 11 bases aligning to TRBD2. The CDR3 consists of 17 residues. The germline CDR1 and CDR2 sequences are DFQATT and SNEGSKA (reference sequence). Trimming took 4 bases from V and 4 from J; bases not matched to a gene: 13. CDR3 DNA sequence: TGCAGTGCTAACCAAGTCCTTAGCGGGGGGGCCCCAGATACGCAGTATTTT. Protein sequence: CSANQVLSGGAPDTQYF.

This clonotype has a handful of counts. The V and J genes are TRBV21-1 and TRBJ2-3; the listed D gene, TRBD2, was not tested against the DNA. TRBV21-1 is recorded as a pseudogene. The CDR3 loop spans 18 amino acids. CDR3 DNA sequence: TGTGCCACAGGGGCTGCCACCAGGACTAGCGGGAGCACAGATACGCAGTATTTT. Its protein is CATGAATRTSGSTDTQYF.

In its sample, this clonotype was seen a few times. This chain links TRBV7-2 with TRBJ2-5; D tentatively fits TRBD1 or TRBD2 (7 bases each). Trimming removed 4 bases from V and 1 base from J, with 19 bases in between. Germline V gene data show CDR1 as SGHTA and CDR2 as FQGNSA. The length of the CDR3 is 17 residues. In nucleotides, the CDR3 is TGTGCCAGCAGCTCAGCGGGAACAGGGGCCCTCCAAGAGACCCAGTACTTC. It yields the protein CASSSAGTGALQETQYF.